This T cell receptor beta chain derives from a study of blood T cell repertoires in COVID-19. Study at large: The United States, Italy and Spain were the sources of the acute and convalescent COVID-19 samples. The cDNA or gDNA used as material had been derived from T cells, B-cell-depleted T cells, or PBMCs.

The germline gives CDR1 LGHDT, CDR2 YNNKEL (reference sequence). This CDR3 is built from 18 residues. The V gene end was trimmed by 1 base and the J gene end by 4 bases; junction bases not matched to a gene: 12. In the original workflow: Using reference gene primer amplification, nucleated cell counts were estimated. Generated by immunoSEQ multiplex PCR, the TCRdb table keeps only in-frame clones and is missing some. V and J calls and clone size are copied from that table; D and trimming were computed from the DNA. The repertoire has 120,000 to 150,000 clones, around 91% of them found once; the top ten carry around an eighth. Enrolment of Seattle patients took place during active infection, and they were followed longitudinally.

Source material: peripheral blood. The receptor was isolated from a man between 18 and 29 years old with COVID-19, enrolled during active disease. This chain connects TRBV3-1 (or the pseudogene TRBV3-2) to TRBJ1-1; 10 nucleotides match TRBD1. As DNA, the CDR3 is TGTGCCAGCAGCCAAGGGAGGGACAGGGGTTTTGTGGGCACTGAAGCTTTCTTT. The encoded protein is CASSQGRDRGFVGTEAFF.